Described below is a single TCR beta chain sequence and its context. This clonotype has only a few counts. Its recognized antigen is unknown. No per-base quality is available; no much larger clone lies one base away. This entry is derived from a study (dated by TCRdb to 2013 to 2014). Measured from the cysteine to the phenylalanine, the CDR3 is 15 residues long. The CDR3 DNA has 45 bases and is translated from base 1. The germline V gene specifies LGHNA as CDR1 and YNFKEQ as CDR2. Here V drops 0 bases and J drops 4 bases, and the junction holds 1 base not matched to any gene. Instrument on record: Illumina Genome Analyzer IIx. TCRdb took the public reads, trimmed them with fastp at Q25, ran MiXCR for clone calling and kept in-frame beta chains. Rows are unified per CDR3 protein, each entry keeping the most common DNA and genes. In this sample the table shows 12,000 to 15,000 distinct CDR3 sequences, approximately 37% of which occur a single time. The ten largest clones take up about 16% of the sample.

Sequenced sample: blood. The sequence came from a human donor. Recombination connected TRBV4-2 to TRBJ2-3; 10 middle bases align to TRBD2. The nucleotide sequence is TGTGCCAGCAGCCAAGATCTAGCGGGAGCAGATACGCAGTATTTT. It specifies CASSQDLAGADTQYF.